These 28 T cell receptor beta chains share one sample of origin, sequenced in a study of T cell repertoires in cytomegalovirus infection. MiXCR, applied by TCRdb to the reads, yields one record per CDR3 protein. Of approximately 250,000 distinct CDR3 sequences listed, 22% were seen once; the top ten hold 15% to 20%. The source material was CD8+ T cells from PBMCs. Receptor source: a human donor in good health (CMV status not recorded). Some clones in this sample may be carry-over from other donors' samples.

This chain connects TRBV2 to TRBJ2-7; 7 bases fit TRBD1. V was clipped by 0 bases and J by 3 bases; unmatched bases: 5. Germline lookup yields CDR1 SNHLY and CDR2 FYNNEI. The CDR3 is 15 residues long. The CDR3 DNA follows: TGTGCCAGCAGTGAAGCTCGGACAGGTAACTACGAGCAGTACTTC. Protein sequence: CASSEARTGNYEQYF.

The chain couples TRBV29-1 to TRBJ2-7, with 7 bases fitting TRBD1. The CDR3 contains 14 residues. V was pared by 0 bases and J by 3 bases, with 5 bases of the junction left unmatched. CDR1 is SQVTM and CDR2 is ANQGSEA in the germline V gene. The CDR3 protein is CSVEEGTAGYEQYF. CDR3 nucleotide sequence: TGCAGCGTTGAAGAAGGGACAGCCGGCTACGAGCAGTACTTC.

This clonotype was observed a few times. The chain couples TRBV7-8 to TRBJ2-7; TRBD2 agrees at 10 bases. The trim removed 0 bases at V and 3 bases at J, leaving 5 bases unmatched. This CDR3 is built from 16 residues. Germline V gene sequence: CDR1 SGHVS, CDR2 FQNEAQ. As DNA, the CDR3 is TGTGCCAGCAGCTTAGCACTAGCGGGGCCCAACTACGAGCAGTACTTC. It yields the protein CASSLALAGPNYEQYF. The entire variable domain, with the rest obtained from reference TRBV7-8 and TRBJ2-7, is as follows: GAGVSQSPRYKVAKRGQDVALRCDPISGHVSLFWYQQALGQGPEFLTYFQNEAQLDKSGLPSDRFFAERPEGSVSTLKIQRTQQEDSAVYLCASSLALAGPNYEQYFGPGTRLTVT.

This clonotype was found many times. This sequence joins TRBV6-6 and TRBJ1-1; D unclear. Looked up from germline, CDR1 is MNHNY and CDR2 is SVGAGI (reference sequence). The V end lost 6 bases, the J end lost 0 bases, and 5 bases lay between the germline ends. The CDR3 covers 12 residues. CDR3 DNA sequence: TGTGCCAGCAGGCCGATGAACACTGAAGCTTTCTTT. Amino acid sequence: CASRPMNTEAFF.

Comments on this clonotype: A much larger clonotype is one base distant, so this may be a read error. The chain is built from TRBV9 and TRBJ2-1; possibly TRBD1 or TRBD2 for D (5 bases each). The CDR3 totals 12 residues. Germline V gives CDR1 SGDLS, CDR2 YYNGEE. The V end was cut by 7 bases, the J end by 11 bases, with 16 bases between. The CDR3 sequence is CASVGVDQQQFF. The CDR3 region has the DNA TGTGCCAGCGTGGGGGTGGACCAACAGCAGTTCTTC.

The chain recombines TRBV7-6 with TRBJ2-3, with D uncertain. The CDR3 extends over 13 amino acids. Germline V gene data show CDR1 as SGHVS and CDR2 as FNYEAQ. The germline V and J ends were trimmed by 5 bases and 5 bases, with 11 bases remaining between them. The CDR3 coding sequence is TGTGCCAGCAGCGACGTCTTGGAAGATACGCAGTATTTT. The encoded protein is CASSDVLEDTQYF. The full variable domain, completed using reference TRBV7-6 and TRBJ2-3, is GAGVSQSPRYKVTKRGQDVALRCDPISGHVSLYWYRQALGQGPEFLTYFNYEAQQDKSGLPNDRFSAERPEGSISTLTIQRTEQRDSAMYRCASSDVLEDTQYFGPGTRLTVL.

This clonotype was seen a handful of times. The gene calls are TRBV12-3 or TRBV12-4 and TRBJ1-2; no firm D call. The CDR3 length is 12 residues. Trimming cost V 5 bases and J 8 bases, with 12 bases left between them. CDR3 bases: TGTGCCAGCAGTCCAGACTCGGCGGGCTACACCTTC. Translating gives CASSPDSAGYTF.

This chain connects TRBV28 to TRBJ2-7; tentatively, D is TRBD2 (6 bases). This CDR3 has 17 amino acids. CDR1 is MDHEN and CDR2 is SYDVKM in the germline V gene. V was cut by 6 bases and J by 1 base, with 22 bases left in between. This CDR3 is CASSLKPGLLDSYEQYF. In DNA, the CDR3 is TGTGCCAGCAGCCTAAAACCGGGACTTCTGGATTCCTACGAGCAGTACTTC. Combining the CDR3 with reference TRBV28 and TRBJ2-7 gives the whole variable domain DVKVTQSSRYLVKRTGEKVFLECVQDMDHENMFWYRQDPGLGLRLIYFSYDVKMKEKGDIPEGYSVSREKKERFSLILESASTNQTSMYLCASSLKPGLLDSYEQYFGPGTRLTVT.

This clonotype was picked up a small number of times. V is TRBV28 and J is TRBJ2-2; 13 bases fit TRBD2. CDR3 length: 19 amino acids. The J segment lost 3 bases and the V segment lost 3 bases, leaving 10 bases of the junction unmatched. Per the germline V gene, CDR1 is MDHEN and CDR2 is SYDVKM. The CDR3 is CASSFKILAGGPDTGELFF. CDR3 DNA sequence: TGTGCCAGCAGTTTCAAAATACTAGCGGGGGGGCCGGACACCGGGGAGCTGTTTTTT.

J is TRBJ2-3 and V is TRBV27; TRBD2 matches 8 bases. The V gene end was trimmed by 5 bases and the J gene end by 4 bases; junction bases not matched to a gene: 11. Germline CDR1 MNHEY, CDR2 SMNVEV (reference sequence). CDR3 size: 16 residues. The DNA for the CDR3 is TGTGCCAGCAGTCAAATGGGACTAGGCGTCCCAGATACGCAGTATTTT. Its translation: CASSQMGLGVPDTQYF.

The V call is TRBV18, the J call TRBJ2-2; 9 nucleotides align to TRBD1. CDR3 length equals 16 residues. Germline V CDR1 and CDR2: KGHSH, LQKENI. The trim removed 5 bases at V and 0 bases at J, leaving 4 bases unmatched. DNA of the CDR3: TGTGCCAGCTCAGCGAGGGACAGGGCGAACACCGGGGAGCTGTTTTTT. It yields the protein CASSARDRANTGELFF.

This chain joins TRBV28 and TRBJ2-7; no firm D call. The V end was cut by 2 bases, the J end by 4 bases, with 15 bases between. The CDR3 sequence is 15 residues long. CDR1 and CDR2 (germline): MDHEN, SYDVKM. The CDR3 coding sequence is TGTGCCAGCAGTTTACCTGGAATCGGACCGTACGAGCAGTACTTC. Translation gives CASSLPGIGPYEQYF. The whole variable domain, remainder taken from reference TRBV28 and TRBJ2-7, is DVKVTQSSRYLVKRTGEKVFLECVQDMDHENMFWYRQDPGLGLRLIYFSYDVKMKEKGDIPEGYSVSREKKERFSLILESASTNQTSMYLCASSLPGIGPYEQYFGPGTRLTVT.

This clonotype was recorded once. The DNA for the CDR3 is TGCGCCAGCAAAGCTTGGGCCCAGCCGAACACCGGGGAGCTGTTTTTT. It translates to CASKAWAQPNTGELFF. V usage is TRBV5-1 and J usage is TRBJ2-2, with unresolved D. The CDR3 has 16 amino acids. Trimming stripped 6 bases from V and 0 bases from J, with 15 bases between. Germline lookup yields CDR1 SGHRS and CDR2 YFSETQ. The full variable domain, completed using reference TRBV5-1 and TRBJ2-2, is KAGVTQTPRYLIKTRGQQVTLSCSPISGHRSVSWYQQTPGQGLQFLFEYFSETQRNKGNFPGRFSGRQFSNSRSEMNVSTLELGDSALYLCASKAWAQPNTGELFFGEGSRLTVL.

This clonotype was observed a handful of times. The chain uses TRBV19 and TRBJ2-3, with 9 bases that match TRBD2. Germline CDR1 and CDR2: LNHDA and SQIVND (reference sequence). The ends lost 4 bases at V and 2 bases at J; junction bases unmatched: 7. This CDR3 is 16 amino acids long. CDR3 nucleotide sequence: TGTGCCAGTAGTACTTTAGCGGGGGCGACCACAGATACGCAGTATTTT. This sequence encodes CASSTLAGATTDTQYF.

This clonotype has more than one count but fewer than ten. The V call is TRBV28, the J call TRBJ1-5; no clear D gene. This CDR3 contains 13 residues. Trimming took off 6 bases at V and 0 bases at J, with 6 bases between the two ends. Germline loops: CDR1 MDHEN, CDR2 SYDVKM. CDR3 amino acids: CASREPSNQPQHF. As DNA, the CDR3 is TGTGCCAGCAGAGAACCTAGCAATCAGCCCCAGCATTTT.

Notes on this clonotype: Given a much more abundant clone one base away, this may be a read error. The V call is TRBV7-2, the J call TRBJ2-7; D is perhaps TRBD1 (6 bases). The CDR3 runs to 14 residues. Germline loops: CDR1 SGHTA, CDR2 FQGNSA. The CDR3 is CASSLPGQTYEQCF. The CDR3 coding sequence is TGTGCCAGCAGCCTCCCAGGACAGACCTACGAGCAGTGCTTC.

This chain uses TRBV7-3 with TRBJ1-5, with 7 positions matching TRBD1. Germline V gives CDR1 SGHTA, CDR2 FQGTGA. The CDR3 runs to 15 residues. The V and J ends lost 4 bases and 3 bases, in that order; junction bases with no gene match: 6. This chain's CDR3 is CASSSPGQFNQPQHF. The CDR3 bases are TGTGCCAGCAGCTCCCCGGGACAGTTCAATCAGCCCCAGCATTTT.

This clonotype was counted only a few times. V usage is TRBV25-1 and J usage is TRBJ1-1; D might be TRBD1 (6 bases). V shed 8 bases and J shed 5 bases, with 15 bases lying between them. The CDR3 sequence is 13 residues long. CDR1 MGHDK and CDR2 SYGVNS come from the germline V gene. The CDR3 here is CASELQGGTEAFF. CDR3 bases: TGTGCCAGCGAACTACAGGGCGGGACTGAAGCTTTCTTT.

This clonotype was seen more than once but under ten times. J is TRBJ1-1 and V is TRBV6-6; D call uncertain. The CDR3 is 14 residues long. Looked up from germline, CDR1 is MNHNY and CDR2 is SVGAGI (reference sequence). V was clipped by 3 bases and J by 7 bases, with 15 bases between them. The CDR3 protein is CASSYAEGRGEAFF. The CDR3 nucleotides read TGTGCCAGCAGTTATGCGGAAGGGCGGGGTGAAGCTTTCTTT.

The sample holds a few counts of this clonotype. The chain couples TRBV29-1 to TRBJ1-2; D is unresolved. Germline CDR1 is SQVTM and CDR2 is ANQGSEA. The ends were cut back, 4 bases at V and 8 bases at J, with 5 bases in the middle. There are 9 residues in the CDR3. CDR3: CSVGSGYTF. The CDR3 DNA follows: TGCAGCGTTGGCAGCGGCTACACCTTC.

This clonotype was found a few times. V gene TRBV6-5 combines with J gene TRBJ2-3; TRBD2 might be the D (6 bases). The CDR3 loop spans 14 amino acids. The ends were cut back, 2 bases at V and 5 bases at J, with 11 bases in the middle. Germline V CDR1 and CDR2: MNHEY, SVGAGI. This CDR3 reads CASSYGGGLDTQYF. Here the CDR3 DNA reads TGTGCCAGCAGTTACGGCGGAGGGTTAGATACGCAGTATTTT.

The chain recombines TRBV7-9 with TRBJ2-1; 8 nucleotides match TRBD1. Per germline, CDR1 SEHNR and CDR2 FQNEAQ (reference sequence). CDR3 length equals 17 residues. The V segment lost 8 bases and the J segment 6 bases; nucleotides outside the gene matches: 18. CDR3 nucleotide sequence: TGTGCCAGCTTAGGGACAGGTCCTCATCAATTTTTCAATGAGCAGTTCTTC. This sequence encodes CASLGTGPHQFFNEQFF.

The sample holds a few counts of this clonotype. The V and J genes are TRBV4-2 and TRBJ2-7; no clear D gene. Trimming left V 1 base short and J 0 bases short, with 4 bases between. The germline CDR1 and CDR2 sequences are LGHNA and YNFKEQ. This CDR3 region has 13 residues. CDR3 sequence reads: CASSQASSYEQYF. The CDR3 coding sequence is TGTGCCAGCAGCCAAGCTTCCTCCTACGAGCAGTACTTC.

The gene calls are TRBV30 and TRBJ2-1; TRBD2 agrees at 8 bases. Trimming removed 0 bases from V and 6 bases from J; junction bases left unmatched: 7. This CDR3 contains 15 residues. Germline values: CDR1 GTSNPN, CDR2 SVGIG (reference sequence). CDR3 sequence: CAWSVGAGEINEQFF. CDR3 bases: TGTGCCTGGAGTGTCGGAGCGGGGGAGATCAATGAGCAGTTCTTC.

In its sample, this clonotype was seen once. This rearrangement joins TRBV7-2 to TRBJ2-3, with D perhaps given as TRBD1 or TRBD2 (6 bases each). Trimming shortened V by 1 base and J by 5 bases, and 13 bases separated the two germline ends. There are 15 residues in the CDR3. Germline V gene lookup returns CDR1 SGHTA and CDR2 FQGNSA. The CDR3 sequence: CASSLVPGAGDTQYF. CDR3 nucleotide sequence: TGTGCCAGCAGCTTAGTCCCGGGGGCCGGAGATACGCAGTATTTT.

The chain has TRBV20-1 and TRBJ2-7, with a tentative D call TRBD2 (6 bases). CDR1 DFQATT and CDR2 SNEGSKA come from the germline V gene (reference sequence). The CDR3 is made up of 14 amino acids. The V end lost 0 bases, the J end lost 3 bases, and 12 bases lay between the germline ends. The CDR3, as DNA: TGCAGTGCTAGAGATGGACTAATCCTCTACGAGCAGTACTTC. Encoded protein: CSARDGLILYEQYF.

This rearrangement joins TRBV6-6 to TRBJ2-1; D uncertain. CDR1 is MNHNY, CDR2 SVGAGI, per germline (reference sequence). The CDR3 totals 13 residues. Deletions cut 5 bases from V and 4 bases from J, with 9 bases between. Written as DNA, the CDR3 is TGTGCCAGCAGTACAGCCTCATACAATGAGCAGTTCTTC. It translates to CASSTASYNEQFF.

This clonotype was counted many times. The genes are TRBV7-9 and TRBJ1-5, with 9 bases matching TRBD1. The CDR3 totals 15 residues. Per germline, CDR1 SEHNR and CDR2 FQNEAQ (reference sequence). V lost 5 bases, J lost 8 bases, and 10 bases stayed unmatched. CDR3 sequence (DNA): TGTGCCAGCAGCCCACAGGGGGCGATTGTTGAGCCCCAGCATTTT. Its translation is CASSPQGAIVEPQHF. The full variable domain, rest sourced from reference TRBV7-9 and TRBJ1-5, is DTGVSQNPRHKITKRGQNVTFRCDPISEHNRLYWYRQTLGQGPEFLTYFQNEAQLEKSRLLSDRFSAERPKGSFSTLEIQRTEQGDSAMYLCASSPQGAIVEPQHFGDGTRLSIL.